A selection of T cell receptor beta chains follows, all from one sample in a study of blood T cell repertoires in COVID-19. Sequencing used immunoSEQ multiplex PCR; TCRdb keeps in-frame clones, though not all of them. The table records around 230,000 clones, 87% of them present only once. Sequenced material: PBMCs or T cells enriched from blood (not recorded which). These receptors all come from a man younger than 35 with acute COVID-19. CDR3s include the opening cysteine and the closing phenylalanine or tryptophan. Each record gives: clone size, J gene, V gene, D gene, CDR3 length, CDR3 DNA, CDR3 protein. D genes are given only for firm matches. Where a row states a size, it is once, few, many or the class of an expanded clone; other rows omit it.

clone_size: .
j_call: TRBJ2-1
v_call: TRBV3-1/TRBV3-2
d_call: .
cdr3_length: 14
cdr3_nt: TGTGCCAGCAGCCAAGAACTAGGCGGTGGCGAGCAGTTCTTC
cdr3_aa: CASSQELGGGEQFF

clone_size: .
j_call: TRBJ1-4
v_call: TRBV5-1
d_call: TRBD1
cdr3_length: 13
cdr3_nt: TGCGCCAGCCAACAGGGGGCAGACGAAAAACTGTTTTTT
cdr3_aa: CASQQGADEKLFF

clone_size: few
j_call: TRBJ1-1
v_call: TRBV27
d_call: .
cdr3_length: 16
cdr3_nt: TGTGCCAGCAGTTTCCAGGCTCGGACAGCGAACACTGAAGCTTTCTTT
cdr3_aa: CASSFQARTANTEAFF

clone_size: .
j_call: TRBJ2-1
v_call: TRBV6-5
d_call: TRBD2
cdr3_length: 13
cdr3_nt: TGTGCCAGCACCAGGCTAGCGGGCAATGAGCAGTTCTTC
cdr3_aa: CASTRLAGNEQFF

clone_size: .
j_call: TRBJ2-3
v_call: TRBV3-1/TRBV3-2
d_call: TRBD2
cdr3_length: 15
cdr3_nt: TGTGCCAGCAGCCATAGCGGGAAGGGGAAAGATACGCAGTATTTT
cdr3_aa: CASSHSGKGKDTQYF

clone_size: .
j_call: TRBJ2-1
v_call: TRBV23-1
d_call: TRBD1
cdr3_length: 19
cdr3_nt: TGCGCCAGCAGTCAATCCGGGGACAGACAGGGAAGTAAGTACAATGAGCAGTTCTTC
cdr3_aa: CASSQSGDRQGSKYNEQFF

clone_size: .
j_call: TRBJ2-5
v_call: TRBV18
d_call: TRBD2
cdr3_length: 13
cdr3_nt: TGTGCCAGCTCACCAGGACTAGGCGAGACCCAGTACTTC
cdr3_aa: CASSPGLGETQYF

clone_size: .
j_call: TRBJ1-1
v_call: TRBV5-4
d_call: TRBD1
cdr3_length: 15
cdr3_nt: TGTGCCAGCAGTCCGGACAGGGATCCGGACACTGAAGCTTTCTTT
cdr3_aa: CASSPDRDPDTEAFF

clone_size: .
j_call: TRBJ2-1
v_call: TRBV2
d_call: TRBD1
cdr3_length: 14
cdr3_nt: TGTGCCAGCAGTGAAGACAGGGGGCGGCCTGAGCAGTTCTTC
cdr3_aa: CASSEDRGRPEQFF

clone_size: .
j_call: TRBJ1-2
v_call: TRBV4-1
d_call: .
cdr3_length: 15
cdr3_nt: TGCGCCAGCAGCCAAGAAGGAGTCCCTAACTATGGCTACACCTTC
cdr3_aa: CASSQEGVPNYGYTF

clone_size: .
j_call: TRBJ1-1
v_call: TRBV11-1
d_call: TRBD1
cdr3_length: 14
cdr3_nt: TGTGCCAGCAGCTTGGGACAGGGGGGGAGTGAAGCTTTCTTT
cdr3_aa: CASSLGQGGSEAFF

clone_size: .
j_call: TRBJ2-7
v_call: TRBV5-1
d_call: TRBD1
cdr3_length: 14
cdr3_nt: TGCGCCAGCAGCCCCGGGACAGGGGGCTACGAGCAGTACTTC
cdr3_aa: CASSPGTGGYEQYF

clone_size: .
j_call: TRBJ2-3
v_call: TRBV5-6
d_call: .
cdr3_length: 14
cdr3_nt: TGTGCCAGCAGCTTAAAAGCGGAGACAGATACGCAGTATTTT
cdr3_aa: CASSLKAETDTQYF

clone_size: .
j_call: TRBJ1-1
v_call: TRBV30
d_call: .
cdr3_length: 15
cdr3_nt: TGTGCCTGGAGTGTAAAGCCCAGGGTGAACACTGAAGCTTTCTTT
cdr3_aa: CAWSVKPRVNTEAFF

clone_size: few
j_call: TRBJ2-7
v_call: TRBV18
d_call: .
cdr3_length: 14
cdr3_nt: TGTGCCAGCTCATTACGGGAAGAGAGCTACGAGCAGTACTTC
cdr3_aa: CASSLREESYEQYF

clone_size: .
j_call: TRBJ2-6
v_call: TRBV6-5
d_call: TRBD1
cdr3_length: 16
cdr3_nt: TGTGCCAGCAGTTACTCGACAGGGTCTGGGGCCAACGTCCTGACTTTC
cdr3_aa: CASSYSTGSGANVLTF

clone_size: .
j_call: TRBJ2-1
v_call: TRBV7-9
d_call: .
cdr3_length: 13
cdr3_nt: TGTGCCAGCAGCTCGGGGGTGACAGATAAGCAGTTCTTC
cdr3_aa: CASSSGVTDKQFF

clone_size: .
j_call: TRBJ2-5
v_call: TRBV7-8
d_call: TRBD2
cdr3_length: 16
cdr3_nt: TGTGCCAGCAGCGCCCCTTATAGCGGGAGTAGAGAGACCCAGTACTTC
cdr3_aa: CASSAPYSGSRETQYF

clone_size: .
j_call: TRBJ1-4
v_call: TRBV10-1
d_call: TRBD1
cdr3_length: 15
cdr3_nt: TGCGCCAGCAGTGAGGGGACAGCCAACGATGAAAAACTGTTTTTT
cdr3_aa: CASSEGTANDEKLFF

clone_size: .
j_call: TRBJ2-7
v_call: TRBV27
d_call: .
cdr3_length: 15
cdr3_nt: TGTGCCAGCAGTTTGAGGTGGGTCCCACTATACGAGCAGTACTTC
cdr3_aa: CASSLRWVPLYEQYF